Each of the 3 T cell receptor beta chains below was sequenced from the same sample in a study of shared clonotypes between healthy human individuals. Clones were read by immunoSEQ multiplex PCR, and TCRdb kept only the in-frame ones, dropping some. This sample has about 2,500,000 clones, with approximately 90% found just once. Input material: naive CD4+ T cells sorted from blood. Subset indicated: CD45RA+ positively selected. The receptors were gathered from a man younger than 35 in good health.

The CDR3 sequence: CASSYSVTSNYGYTF. Here the CDR3 DNA reads TGTGCCAGCAGTTACTCGGTGACATCTAACTATGGCTACACCTTC. This chain uses TRBV6-6 with TRBJ1-2, with D uncertain. Germline CDR1 is MNHNY and CDR2 is SVGAGI (reference sequence). The V end lost 0 bases, the J end lost 0 bases, and 8 bases lay between the germline ends. The CDR3 runs 15 residues.

The V gene is TRBV28, the J gene TRBJ1-6; the D gene is possibly TRBD1 (6 bases). The CDR3 runs to 14 residues. The germline CDR1 and CDR2 sequences are MDHEN and SYDVKM. The germline V and J ends were trimmed by 4 bases and 10 bases, with 14 bases remaining between them. Written as DNA, the CDR3 is TGTGCCAGCAGTTCAGGACAGAGGAGGTCACCCCTCCACTTT. It specifies CASSSGQRRSPLHF.

J is TRBJ1-2 and V is TRBV2; the match to TRBD1 covers 7 bases. CDR3 length equals 14 residues. The trim removed 3 bases at V and 5 bases at J, leaving 6 bases unmatched. The germline CDR1 and CDR2 sequences are SNHLY and FYNNEI. The chain's CDR3 is CASSETGTGYGYTF. The CDR3 bases are TGTGCCAGCAGTGAGACAGGGACGGGGTATGGCTACACCTTC. Together with reference TRBV2 and TRBJ1-2, the CDR3 gives the full variable domain: EPEVTQTPSHQVTQMGQEVILRCVPISNHLYFYWYRQILGQKVEFLVSFYNNEISEKSEIFDDQFSVERPDGSNFTLKIRSTKLEDSAMYFCASSETGTGYGYTFGSGTRLTVV.